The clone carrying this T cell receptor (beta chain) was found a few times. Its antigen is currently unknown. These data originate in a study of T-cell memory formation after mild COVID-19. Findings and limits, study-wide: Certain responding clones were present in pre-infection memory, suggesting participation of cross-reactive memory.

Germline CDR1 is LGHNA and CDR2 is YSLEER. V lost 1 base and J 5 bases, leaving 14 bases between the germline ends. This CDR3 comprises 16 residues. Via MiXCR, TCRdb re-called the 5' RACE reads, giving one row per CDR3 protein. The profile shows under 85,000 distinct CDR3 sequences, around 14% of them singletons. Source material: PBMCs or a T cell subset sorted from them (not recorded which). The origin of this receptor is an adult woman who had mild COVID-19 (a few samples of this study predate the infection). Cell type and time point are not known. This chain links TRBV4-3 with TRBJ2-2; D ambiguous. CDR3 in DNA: TGCGCCAGCAGCCAAGTCGTCAACACCCTTACCGGGGAGCTGTTTTTT. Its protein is CASSQVVNTLTGELFF.